The sequence of this T cell receptor beta chain was determined in a study of blood T cell repertoires in COVID-19 (dated by TCRdb to 2018 to 2020). With respect to the entire study: Samples covering the acute and convalescent phases of COVID-19 were provided by collaborators in the United States, Italy and Spain. The material from the prospective study consisted of cDNA or gDNA derived from T cells, B-cell-depleted T cells, or PBMCs. Subjects who had been exposed to COVID-19, were actively infected with it, or had recovered from it provided the deeply sampled blood TCRbeta repertoires that made up the dataset. The repertoires were released in a freely available public database intended as a resource for research on the immune response to SARS-CoV-2. The samples were drawn from two sources: the first 160 participants of the ongoing ImmuneRACE study, and 1,000 to 1,500 subjects contributed by 6 global collaborators. The sample metadata nearly always contained a de-identified subject ID, COVID-19 status, age in years and sex. Where HLA class I and class II types were available, the types were taken from metadata supplied by the sample provider, not from assay-based typing. The paper as a whole reports these results and caveats: The quantity of clinical and demographic metadata differed by source and by participant and was supplied without curation.

Concerning this clone: Its antigen target is currently unknown. Base qualities are not at hand, and no much larger clone is one base apart.

V is cut back by 0 bases and J by 4 bases, with 8 bases in the junction unmatched. Taken from the germline V gene, the CDR1 and CDR2 loops are LGHNA and YSLEER. The CDR3 runs 17 amino acids, cysteine and phenylalanine included. Kept here is only the CDR3 DNA, which spans 51 bases and is read in frame from base 1. The immunoSEQ Assay, a bias-controlled multiplex PCR, was used to amplify TCRbeta CDR3 regions from genomic DNA. In the paper's pipeline: The number of nucleated cells in each sample was estimated from the amplification of reference gene primers within the assay. Sequence reads were collapsed and filtered to measure the absolute abundance of every unique TCRbeta CDR3 rearrangement. For each sample, productive Simpson clonality was calculated as the square root of Simpson's diversity index across productive rearrangements. The immuneACCESS repertoire file appears here via TCRdb, limited to in-frame rearrangements. These files lack a portion of the clones; in checked studies, under half of the deficit traces to unresolved V genes, and the cause of the others is not known. The V and J calls and clone size come from that table; D and trimming were worked out from the DNA. This sample gives about 150,000 clones in total; more than 85% of them show up just once. 0.5% to 0.6% of the sample is taken by the ten largest.

Each collaborating institution followed its own protocols to collect whole blood in K2EDTA tubes. For TCRbeta analysis, collaborator samples were shipped as frozen whole blood, as isolated PBMCs, or as DNA extracted from either sample type. The receptor was derived from a man between 50 and 59 years old with acute or convalescent COVID-19. The rearrangement joined TRBV4-3 to TRBJ2-3; 9 bases in the middle match TRBD2. Material for sequencing was peripheral blood. For the CDR3, the sequence is CASSQEPGGGAPDTQYF. The bases are TGCGCCAGCAGCCAAGAACCCGGCGGGGGGGCCCCAGATACGCAGTATTTT.